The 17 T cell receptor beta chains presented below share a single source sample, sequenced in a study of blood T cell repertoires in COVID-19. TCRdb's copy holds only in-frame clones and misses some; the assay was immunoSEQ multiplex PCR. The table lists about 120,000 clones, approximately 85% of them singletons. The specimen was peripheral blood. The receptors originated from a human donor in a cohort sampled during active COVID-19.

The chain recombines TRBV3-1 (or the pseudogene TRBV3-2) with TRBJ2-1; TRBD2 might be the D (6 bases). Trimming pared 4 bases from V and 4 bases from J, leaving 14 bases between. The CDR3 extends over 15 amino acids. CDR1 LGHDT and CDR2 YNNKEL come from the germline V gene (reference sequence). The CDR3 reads CASSRSDYQYNEQFF. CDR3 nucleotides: TGTGCCAGCAGCCGCTCGGACTACCAGTACAATGAGCAGTTCTTC.

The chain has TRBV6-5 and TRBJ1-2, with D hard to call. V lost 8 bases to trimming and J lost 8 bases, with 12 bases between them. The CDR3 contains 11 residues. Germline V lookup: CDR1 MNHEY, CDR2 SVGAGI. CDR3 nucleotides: TGTGCCAGCGGTCTTAGCTCGGGCTACACCTTC. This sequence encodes CASGLSSGYTF.

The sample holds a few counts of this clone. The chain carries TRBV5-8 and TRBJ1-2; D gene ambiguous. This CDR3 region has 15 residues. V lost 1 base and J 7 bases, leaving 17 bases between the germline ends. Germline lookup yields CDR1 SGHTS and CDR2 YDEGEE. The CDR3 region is CASSLSWQIPRGYTF. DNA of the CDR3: TGTGCCAGCAGCTTGAGTTGGCAAATCCCCCGTGGCTACACCTTC.

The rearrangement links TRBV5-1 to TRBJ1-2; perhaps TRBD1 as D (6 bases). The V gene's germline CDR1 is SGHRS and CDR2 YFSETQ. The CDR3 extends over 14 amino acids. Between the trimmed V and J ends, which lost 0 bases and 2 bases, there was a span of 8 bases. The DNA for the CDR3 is TGCGCCAGCAGCTTGGCCGACAGGAACTATGGCTACACCTTC. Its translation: CASSLADRNYGYTF.

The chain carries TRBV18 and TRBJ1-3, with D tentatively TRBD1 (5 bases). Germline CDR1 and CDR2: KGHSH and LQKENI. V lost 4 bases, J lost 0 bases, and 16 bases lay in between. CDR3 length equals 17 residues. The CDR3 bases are TGTGCCAGCTCACGGTCCCGATCGGGGGGCTCTGGAAACACCATATATTTT. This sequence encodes CASSRSRSGGSGNTIYF. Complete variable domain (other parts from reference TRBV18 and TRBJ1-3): NAGVMQNPRHLVRRRGQEARLRCSPMKGHSHVYWYRQLPEEGLKFMVYLQKENIIDESGMPKERFSAEFPKEGPSILRIQQVVRGDSAAYFCASSRSRSGGSGNTIYFGEGSWLTVV.

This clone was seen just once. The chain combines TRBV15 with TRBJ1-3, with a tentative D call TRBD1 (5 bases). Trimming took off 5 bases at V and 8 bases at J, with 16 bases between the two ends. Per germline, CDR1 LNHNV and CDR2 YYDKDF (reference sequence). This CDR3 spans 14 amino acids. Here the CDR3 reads CATSFRGGVDTIYF. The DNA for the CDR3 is TGTGCCACCAGCTTCAGAGGAGGGGTGGACACCATATATTTT.

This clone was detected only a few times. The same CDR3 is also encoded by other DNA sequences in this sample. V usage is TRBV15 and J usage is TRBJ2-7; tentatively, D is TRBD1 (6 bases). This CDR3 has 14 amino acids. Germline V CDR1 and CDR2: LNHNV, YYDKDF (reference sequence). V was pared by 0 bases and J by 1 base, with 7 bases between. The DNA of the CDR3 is TGTGCCACCAGCAGAGAGGGGGCTTCCTACGAGCAGTACTTC. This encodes CATSREGASYEQYF.

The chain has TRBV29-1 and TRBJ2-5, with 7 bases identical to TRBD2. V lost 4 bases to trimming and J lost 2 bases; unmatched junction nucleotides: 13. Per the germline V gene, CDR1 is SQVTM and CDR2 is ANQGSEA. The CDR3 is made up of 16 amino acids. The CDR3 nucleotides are TGCAGCGTTGGGGGAGGGCAGATCGGGAATCAAGAGACCCAGTACTTC. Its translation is CSVGGGQIGNQETQYF.

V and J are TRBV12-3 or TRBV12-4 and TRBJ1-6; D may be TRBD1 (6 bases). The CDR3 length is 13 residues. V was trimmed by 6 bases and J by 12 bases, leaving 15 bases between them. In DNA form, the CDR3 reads TGTGCCAGCAGCTTCGGGGGGGCTGAACCCCTCCACTTT. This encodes CASSFGGAEPLHF.

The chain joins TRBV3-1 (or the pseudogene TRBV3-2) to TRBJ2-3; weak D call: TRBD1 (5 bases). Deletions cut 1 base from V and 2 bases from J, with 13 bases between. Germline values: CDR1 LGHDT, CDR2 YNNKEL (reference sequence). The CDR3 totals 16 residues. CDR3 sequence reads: CASSQVSQGFTDTQYF. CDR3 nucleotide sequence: TGTGCCAGCAGCCAAGTTTCGCAGGGATTCACAGATACGCAGTATTTT.

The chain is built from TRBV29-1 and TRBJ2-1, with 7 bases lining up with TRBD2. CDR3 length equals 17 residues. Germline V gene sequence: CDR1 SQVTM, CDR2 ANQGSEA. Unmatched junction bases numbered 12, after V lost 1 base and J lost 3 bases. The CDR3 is CSVEVIPGSGDYNEQFF. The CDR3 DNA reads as TGCAGCGTTGAAGTAATCCCCGGCAGCGGGGACTACAATGAGCAGTTCTTC.

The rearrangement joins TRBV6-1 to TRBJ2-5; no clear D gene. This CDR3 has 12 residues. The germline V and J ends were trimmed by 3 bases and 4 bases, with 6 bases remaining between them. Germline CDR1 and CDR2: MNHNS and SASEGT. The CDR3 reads CASSDLRETQYF. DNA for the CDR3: TGTGCCAGCAGTGACCTGAGAGAGACCCAGTACTTC.

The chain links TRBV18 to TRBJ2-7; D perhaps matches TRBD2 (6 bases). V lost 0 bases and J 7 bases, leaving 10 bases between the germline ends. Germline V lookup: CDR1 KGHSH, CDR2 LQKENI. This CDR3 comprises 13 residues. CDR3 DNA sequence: TGTGCCAGCTCACCACCGACTAGGGATGAGCAGTACTTC. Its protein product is CASSPPTRDEQYF.

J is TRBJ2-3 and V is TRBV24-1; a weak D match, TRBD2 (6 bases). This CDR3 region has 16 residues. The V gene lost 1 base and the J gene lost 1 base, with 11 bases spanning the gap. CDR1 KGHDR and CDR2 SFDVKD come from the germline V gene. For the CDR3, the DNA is TGTGCCACCAGTGATTTTTCGCGGGGAGGCACAGATACGCAGTATTTT. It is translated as CATSDFSRGGTDTQYF.

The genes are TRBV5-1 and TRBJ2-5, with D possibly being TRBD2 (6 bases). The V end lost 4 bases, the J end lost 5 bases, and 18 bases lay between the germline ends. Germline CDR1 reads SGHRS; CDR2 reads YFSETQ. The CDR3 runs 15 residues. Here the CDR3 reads CASSPGGGLGETQYF. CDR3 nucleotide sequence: TGCGCCAGCAGCCCCGGAGGAGGGTTGGGGGAGACCCAGTACTTC.

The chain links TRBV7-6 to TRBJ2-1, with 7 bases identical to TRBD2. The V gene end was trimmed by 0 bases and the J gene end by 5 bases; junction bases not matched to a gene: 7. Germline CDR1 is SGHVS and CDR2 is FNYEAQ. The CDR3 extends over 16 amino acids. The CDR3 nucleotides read TGTGCCAGCAGCTTAGCGCCCGGACTAGTTGACAATGAGCAGTTCTTC. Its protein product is CASSLAPGLVDNEQFF. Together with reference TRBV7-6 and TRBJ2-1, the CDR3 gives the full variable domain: GAGVSQSPRYKVTKRGQDVALRCDPISGHVSLYWYRQALGQGPEFLTYFNYEAQQDKSGLPNDRFSAERPEGSISTLTIQRTEQRDSAMYRCASSLAPGLVDNEQFFGPGTRLTVL.

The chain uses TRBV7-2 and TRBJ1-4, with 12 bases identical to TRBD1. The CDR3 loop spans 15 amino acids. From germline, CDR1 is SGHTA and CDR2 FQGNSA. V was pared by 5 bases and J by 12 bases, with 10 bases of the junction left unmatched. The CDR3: CASSASGTGGLELFF. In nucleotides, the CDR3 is TGTGCCAGCAGCGCCTCCGGGACAGGGGGCCTGGAACTGTTTTTT.